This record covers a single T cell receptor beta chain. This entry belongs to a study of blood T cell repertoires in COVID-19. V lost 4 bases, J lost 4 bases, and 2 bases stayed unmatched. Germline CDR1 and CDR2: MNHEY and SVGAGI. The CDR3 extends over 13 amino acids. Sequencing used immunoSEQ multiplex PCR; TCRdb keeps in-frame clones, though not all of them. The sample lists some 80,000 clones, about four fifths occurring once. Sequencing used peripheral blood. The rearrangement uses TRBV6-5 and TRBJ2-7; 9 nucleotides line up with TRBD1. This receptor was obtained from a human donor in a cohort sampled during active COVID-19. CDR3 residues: CASSLQGAYEQYF. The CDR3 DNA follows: TGTGCCAGCAGTTTACAGGGGGCATACGAGCAGTACTTC.